A single sample is the source of the 30 T cell receptor beta chains below, sequenced in a study of T cells after yellow fever vaccination. Using its own MiXCR run on the 5' RACE reads, TCRdb lists one record per CDR3 protein. The repertoire holds roughly 300,000 distinct CDR3 sequences, with approximately 8% as singletons. Here the sequenced sample was PBMCs, taken more than 35 days after the first yellow fever vaccination. These TCRs come from a man aged 18 to 30 who received the YFV17D yellow fever vaccine.

J is TRBJ1-2 and V is TRBV20-1, with TRBD1 matching over 10 bases. Germline CDR1 and CDR2: DFQATT and SNEGSKA (reference sequence). J gave up 3 bases and V 1 base, and 8 bases lay outside the gene matches. The CDR3 is 16 amino acids. The CDR3 loop is CSARALDRGRDYGYTF. The CDR3 DNA reads TGCAGTGCTAGAGCCCTAGACAGGGGGCGGGACTATGGCTACACCTTC.

The chain is built from TRBV4-3 and TRBJ1-1, with a possible D match to TRBD1 (5 bases). The CDR3 has 14 residues. Trimming stripped 4 bases from V and 1 base from J, with 10 bases between. The germline V gene has CDR1 LGHNA and CDR2 YSLEER. The CDR3 region is CASSRGGENTEAFF. Here the CDR3 DNA reads TGCGCCAGCAGCCGTGGAGGGGAGAACACTGAAGCTTTCTTT.

The J gene is TRBJ2-2, the V gene TRBV24-1, with D perhaps matching TRBD1 (6 bases). V was cut by 7 bases and J by 2 bases, with 10 bases left in between. Germline V gene lookup returns CDR1 KGHDR and CDR2 SFDVKD. This CDR3 region has 14 residues. CDR3 in amino acids: CATSGTPNTGELFF. As DNA, the CDR3 is TGTGCCACCAGCGGGACACCAAACACCGGGGAGCTGTTTTTT.

This clonotype was found a few times. This chain links TRBV10-3 with TRBJ1-2; D might be TRBD1 (6 bases). This CDR3 is built from 13 residues. Trimming cost V 10 bases and J 8 bases, with 20 bases left between them. Germline values: CDR1 ENHRY, CDR2 SYGVKD. The CDR3 protein is CATNRDKPAGYTF. CDR3 coding DNA: TGTGCCACCAATAGGGACAAGCCGGCGGGCTACACCTTC.

This chain uses TRBV7-6 with TRBJ2-2; D is unresolved. The CDR3 is made up of 15 amino acids. Trimming took off 5 bases at V and 4 bases at J, with 14 bases between the two ends. Germline values: CDR1 SGHVS, CDR2 FNYEAQ. The chain's CDR3 is CASSTPDKPTGELFF. The CDR3 nucleotides are TGTGCCAGCAGCACCCCTGACAAGCCCACCGGGGAGCTGTTTTTT.

This clonotype was found many times. The chain links TRBV5-1 to TRBJ2-3; TRBD1 matches 11 bases. Germline lookup yields CDR1 SGHRS and CDR2 YFSETQ. The ends lost 3 bases at V and 6 bases at J; junction bases unmatched: 6. The length of the CDR3 is 15 residues. DNA for the CDR3: TGCGCCAGCAGCTACGGACAGGGGGCAAGGGATACGCAGTATTTT. This translates into CASSYGQGARDTQYF.

This chain uses TRBV10-3 with TRBJ1-5, with D possibly TRBD1 on 5 matching bases. The CDR3 extends over 13 amino acids. Germline V gene sequence: CDR1 ENHRY, CDR2 SYGVKD. The V end was cut by 7 bases, the J end by 5 bases, with 12 bases between. CDR3 amino acids: CAIKRGRDQPQHF. Written as DNA, the CDR3 is TGTGCCATCAAAAGGGGTAGGGATCAGCCCCAGCATTTT.

The table lists this clonotype with many counts. The rearrangement joins TRBV5-1 to TRBJ1-5; D possibly corresponds to TRBD1 (5 bases). This CDR3 has 14 amino acids. From germline, CDR1 is SGHRS and CDR2 YFSETQ. Trimming pared 1 base from V and 4 bases from J, leaving 9 bases between. The CDR3: CASSLTGENQPQHF. The CDR3 bases are TGCGCCAGCAGCTTGACAGGAGAGAATCAGCCCCAGCATTTT.

The V and J genes are TRBV7-2 and TRBJ1-1, with D perhaps matching TRBD1 (5 bases). V was shortened by 6 bases and J by 5 bases, with 19 bases between the two germline ends. CDR1 SGHTA and CDR2 FQGNSA come from the germline V gene. The CDR3 sequence is 15 residues long. CDR3 region: CASSYLPGGGTEAFF. The CDR3 coding sequence is TGTGCCAGCAGTTACCTCCCCGGGGGGGGAACTGAAGCTTTCTTT.

The table lists this clonotype with a few counts. The genes are TRBV7-2 and TRBJ2-3, with 9 bases aligning to TRBD1. The CDR3 runs to 14 residues. The J segment lost 8 bases and the V segment lost 5 bases, leaving 8 bases of the junction unmatched. Looked up from germline, CDR1 is SGHTA and CDR2 is FQGNSA. The DNA of the CDR3 is TGTGCCAGCAGCCAACTACAGGGGGCCGGTACGCAGTATTTT. It translates to CASSQLQGAGTQYF.

The chain combines TRBV6-1 with TRBJ2-7; weak D call: TRBD1 (6 bases). The germline CDR1 and CDR2 sequences are MNHNS and SASEGT. V shed 5 bases and J shed 2 bases, with 13 bases lying between them. This CDR3 contains 14 residues. The CDR3 nucleotides are TGTGCCAGCAGTCCCGAAGGGACACCCTACGAGCAGTACGTC. Translating gives CASSPEGTPYEQYV.

CDR3 amino acids: CASSPNSGEYGYTF. CDR3 coding DNA: TGTGCCAGCAGTCCAAACTCAGGGGAGTATGGCTACACCTTC. The chain combines TRBV12-3 or TRBV12-4 with TRBJ1-2; the D gene is possibly TRBD1 (6 bases). V lost 5 bases to trimming and J lost 5 bases, with 15 bases between them. The CDR3 runs 14 residues.

This clonotype was found many times. V usage is TRBV28 and J usage is TRBJ1-3; 7 bases agree with TRBD1. The length of the CDR3 is 14 residues. Unmatched junction bases numbered 1, after V lost 3 bases and J lost 2 bases. Looked up from germline, CDR1 is MDHEN and CDR2 is SYDVKM. CDR3 DNA: TGTGCCAGCAGTTTGACAGGGACTGGAAACACCATATATTTT. Translated, it gives CASSLTGTGNTIYF.

This clonotype has a handful of counts. The gene calls are TRBV6-4 and TRBJ2-2; D is ambiguous. The CDR3 runs to 15 residues. V lost 11 bases, J lost 1 base, and 17 bases lay in between. CDR1 and CDR2 from the germline V gene are MRHNA and SNTAGT. The CDR3 protein is CAGPQVKGNTGELFF. For the CDR3, the DNA is TGTGCCGGACCCCAGGTCAAAGGGAACACCGGGGAGCTGTTTTTT.

This clonotype was detected ten times or more. The V and J genes are TRBV9 and TRBJ2-1, with TRBD2 matching 9 bases. J was trimmed by 2 bases and V by 3 bases; bases with no gene match: 9. Germline V gene sequence: CDR1 SGDLS, CDR2 YYNGEE. This CDR3 is built from 17 residues. The CDR3 region is CASSAPLAGGPYNEQFF. In nucleotides, the CDR3 is TGTGCCAGCAGCGCCCCATTGGCGGGGGGGCCCTACAATGAGCAGTTCTTC.

The chain employs TRBV5-8 and TRBJ2-3; TRBD1 or TRBD2 may be the D gene (6 bases each). This CDR3 region has 15 residues. Trimming removed 1 base at V and 2 bases at J, with 11 bases between. Germline V lookup: CDR1 SGHTS, CDR2 YDEGEE. CDR3 in amino acids: CASSLNRGDTDTQYF. The CDR3 bases are TGTGCCAGCAGCTTGAATAGGGGGGACACAGATACGCAGTATTTT.

This clonotype was counted a few times. The V and J genes are TRBV6-1 and TRBJ2-5; D could derive from TRBD1 or TRBD2 (6 bases each). The CDR3 has 16 amino acids. Germline V gene lookup returns CDR1 MNHNS and CDR2 SASEGT. The V gene lost 5 bases and the J gene lost 3 bases, with 19 bases spanning the gap. CDR3 sequence reads: CASSRTGGDRKETQYF. The CDR3 DNA reads TGTGCCAGCAGTCGTACCGGGGGCGACCGCAAAGAGACCCAGTACTTC.

A few counts support this clonotype. This chain links TRBV10-3 with TRBJ1-2; D uncertain. The CDR3 is made up of 12 amino acids. V shed 3 bases and J shed 8 bases, with 10 bases lying between them. CDR1 is ENHRY, CDR2 SYGVKD, per germline. Here the CDR3 DNA reads TGTGCCATCAGTGACTCCGTGGGGGGCTACACCTTC. Protein product: CAISDSVGGYTF.

This clonotype was detected ten times or more. This rearrangement joins TRBV5-5 to TRBJ2-7; TRBD2 agrees at 8 bases. Germline loops: CDR1 SGHKS, CDR2 YYEKEE (reference sequence). The length of the CDR3 is 17 residues. Trimming removed 4 bases from V and 3 bases from J; junction bases left unmatched: 15. The CDR3 region is CASSPGVVRGAIYEQYV. The CDR3 DNA reads TGTGCCAGCAGCCCCGGCGTGGTGCGGGGGGCCATCTACGAGCAGTACGTC.

This chain links TRBV19 with TRBJ2-1; D is unresolved. V lost 5 bases and J lost 9, with 14 bases in between. The CDR3 extends over 13 amino acids. CDR1 is LNHDA, CDR2 SQIVND, per germline (reference sequence). The CDR3 DNA reads TGTGCCAGTAGTCCTGCAGACCTAAGTGAGCAGTTCTTC. Its translation is CASSPADLSEQFF.

In this sample, this clonotype turned up a few times. The rearrangement links TRBV6-6 to TRBJ2-5, with a weak D call TRBD2 (5 bases). Germline V CDR1 and CDR2: MNHNY, SVGAGI (reference sequence). V was clipped by 0 bases and J by 9 bases, with 11 bases between them. The CDR3 length is 13 residues. CDR3: CASSYSTTMAQYF. The DNA of the CDR3 is TGTGCCAGCAGTTACTCGACTACAATGGCCCAGTACTTC.

This sequence joins TRBV20-1 and TRBJ1-4; 8 nucleotides agree with TRBD1. The CDR3 sequence is 15 residues long. V was pared by 6 bases and J by 1 base, with 7 bases of the junction left unmatched. Germline CDR1 and CDR2: DFQATT and SNEGSKA (reference sequence). Written as DNA, the CDR3 is TGCAGTGCCCGGACAGGGAGAGAAACTAATGAAAAACTGTTTTTT. This translates into CSARTGRETNEKLFF.

At least ten counts were recorded for this clonotype. CDR3 loop: CASSAFGAADEKLFF. The CDR3 DNA is TGTGCCAGCAGCGCGTTCGGGGCGGCTGATGAAAAACTGTTTTTT. V is TRBV7-2 and J is TRBJ1-4; a weak D match, TRBD1 (5 bases). Germline lookup yields CDR1 SGHTA and CDR2 FQGNSA. This CDR3 has 15 amino acids. Trimming pared 5 bases from V and 6 bases from J, leaving 16 bases between.

This chain connects TRBV7-2 to TRBJ1-4; the D is unclear. The CDR3 has 14 residues. The germline V and J ends were trimmed by 5 bases and 0 bases, with 7 bases remaining between them. Germline values: CDR1 SGHTA, CDR2 FQGNSA. The CDR3, as DNA: TGTGCCAGCAGCGACCTTGCAACTAATGAAAAACTGTTTTTT. Its protein is CASSDLATNEKLFF.

The chain uses TRBV12-3 or TRBV12-4 and TRBJ1-5; perhaps TRBD1 as D (5 bases). This CDR3 is 14 amino acids long. Trimming removed 5 bases from V and 4 bases from J, with 12 bases in between. CDR3 protein: CASSPGLTNQPQHF. CDR3 DNA sequence: TGTGCCAGCAGTCCGGGACTTACGAATCAGCCCCAGCATTTT.

The gene calls are TRBV4-2 and TRBJ2-2; D gene unclear. V lost 0 bases to trimming and J lost 4 bases, with 3 bases between them. Germline V gene lookup returns CDR1 LGHNA and CDR2 YNFKEQ. The CDR3 has 13 residues. Here the CDR3 reads CASSQDLTGELFF. CDR3 nucleotides: TGTGCCAGCAGCCAAGATCTCACCGGGGAGCTGTTTTTT.

This clonotype was observed a handful of times. V is TRBV21-1 and J is TRBJ2-7. TRBV21-1 is deemed a pseudogene. The CDR3 covers 14 residues. CDR3 protein: CASSKVQVVNEQYV. The CDR3 nucleotides read TGTGCCAGCAGCAAAGTTCAAGTGGTCAACGAGCAGTACGTC.

This clonotype has more than one count but fewer than ten. The chain carries TRBV30 and TRBJ2-1; D call uncertain. Per the germline V gene, CDR1 is GTSNPN and CDR2 is SVGIG (reference sequence). CDR3 length equals 13 residues. The V gene lost 4 bases and the J gene lost 3 bases, with 10 bases spanning the gap. This CDR3 reads CAWKYDLYNEQFF. CDR3 coding DNA: TGTGCCTGGAAGTACGACCTCTACAATGAGCAGTTCTTC.

The V gene is TRBV7-2, the J gene TRBJ2-3; D is possibly TRBD1 or TRBD2 (5 bases each). In germline, CDR1 is SGHTA, CDR2 FQGNSA. Deletions cut 4 bases from V and 0 bases from J, with 14 bases between. The CDR3 consists of 16 residues. CDR3 sequence reads: CASSSARDGSTDTQYF. The DNA of the CDR3 is TGTGCCAGCAGCTCCGCCCGGGACGGAAGCACAGATACGCAGTATTTT.

This clonotype was found a few times. The chain carries TRBV4-1 and TRBJ2-7; TRBD2 is a possible D gene (5 bases). Trimming left V 4 bases short and J 4 bases short, with 14 bases between. The CDR3 is made up of 14 amino acids. Looked up from germline, CDR1 is MGHRA and CDR2 is YSYEKL. In DNA, the CDR3 is TGCGCCAGCAGCCCTTCGGAGGACCTATACGAGCAGTACGTC. Encoded protein: CASSPSEDLYEQYV.